The 19 T cell receptor beta chains below come from one sample, sequenced in a study of blood T cell repertoires in COVID-19. Measured with immunoSEQ multiplex PCR; TCRdb has only the in-frame clones, and not every one. Of about 80,000 clones in the sample, roughly 80% were seen once. The sequenced sample consisted of peripheral blood. These receptors came from a woman aged 80 or older with acute or convalescent COVID-19.

This sequence joins TRBV6-5 and TRBJ1-1, with a possible D match to TRBD1 (5 bases). Trimming took off 2 bases at V and 3 bases at J, with 13 bases between the two ends. CDR1 is MNHEY and CDR2 is SVGAGI in the germline V gene. CDR3 length: 15 residues. CDR3 sequence: CASSYSRSGDTEAFF. The CDR3 nucleotides read TGTGCCAGCAGTTACAGCCGGTCGGGGGACACTGAAGCTTTCTTT.

This chain joins TRBV28 and TRBJ2-5; TRBD2 matches 7 bases. V was pared by 6 bases and J by 0 bases, with 4 bases of the junction left unmatched. Germline values: CDR1 MDHEN, CDR2 SYDVKM. The CDR3 loop spans 14 amino acids. CDR3 nucleotides: TGTGCCAGCAGGATCGGGGGGTACCAAGAGACCCAGTACTTC. Translation gives CASRIGGYQETQYF.

The chain combines TRBV6-6 with TRBJ2-7, with TRBD2 as a possible D gene (5 bases). The germline V gene has CDR1 MNHNY and CDR2 SVGAGI (reference sequence). With 1 base removed from V and 3 bases from J, the gap between germline ends came to 7 bases. The length of the CDR3 is 13 residues. CDR3 amino acids: CASSYYGNYEQYF. The CDR3 DNA sequence: TGTGCCAGCAGTTACTACGGGAACTACGAGCAGTACTTC.

The chain combines TRBV30 with TRBJ1-1, with unresolved D. The germline gives CDR1 GTSNPN, CDR2 SVGIG (reference sequence). V was trimmed by 0 bases and J by 6 bases, leaving 5 bases between them. This CDR3 has 11 amino acids. CDR3 in DNA: TGTGCCTGGAGTGTAACATCTGAAGCTTTCTTT. It encodes CAWSVTSEAFF.

The V call is TRBV19, the J call TRBJ1-1; possibly TRBD1 for D (5 bases). The CDR3 runs 18 residues. The V and J ends lost 4 bases and 0 bases respectively, with 21 bases between them. Germline loops: CDR1 LNHDA, CDR2 SQIVND (reference sequence). The CDR3 DNA reads TGTGCCAGTAGTACCATGTCCACCTTGGGGGGGATGAACACTGAAGCTTTCTTT. Its protein is CASSTMSTLGGMNTEAFF.

V is TRBV5-1 and J is TRBJ2-2; D perhaps matches TRBD1 (7 bases). Trimming removed 2 bases at V and 4 bases at J, with 12 bases between. CDR3 size: 15 residues. The germline CDR1 and CDR2 sequences are SGHRS and YFSETQ. The CDR3 nucleotides read TGCGCCAGCAGCTTAGCAGGGGGAGGCACCGGGGAGCTGTTTTTT. Translation gives CASSLAGGGTGELFF.

The V and J genes are TRBV2 and TRBJ1-1, with a tentative D call TRBD1 (5 bases). The CDR3 length is 12 residues. The V and J ends lost 4 bases and 6 bases respectively, with 9 bases between them. CDR1 SNHLY and CDR2 FYNNEI come from the germline V gene. CDR3 in DNA: TGTGCCAGCAGTGGGGACTTTGCTGAAGCTTTCTTT. Protein sequence: CASSGDFAEAFF.

This chain links TRBV24-1 with TRBJ1-5, with D tentatively TRBD1 (5 bases). The CDR3 totals 14 residues. The germline gives CDR1 KGHDR, CDR2 SFDVKD. The ends were cut back, 3 bases at V and 5 bases at J, with 10 bases in the middle. CDR3 nucleotides: TGTGCCACCAGTGATCGGCGGGGGGATCAGCCCCAGCATTTT. Translated, it gives CATSDRRGDQPQHF.

The chain employs TRBV6-1 and TRBJ2-3; D is possibly TRBD2 (5 bases). Trimming cost V 0 bases and J 1 base, with 8 bases left between them. From germline, CDR1 is MNHNS and CDR2 SASEGT. This CDR3 has 15 residues. The CDR3 here is CASSEAWRGTDTQYF. The CDR3 nucleotides read TGTGCCAGCAGTGAAGCGTGGCGGGGCACAGATACGCAGTATTTT.

This clone has a single count. The chain joins TRBV25-1 to TRBJ2-5; D not certain. V was cut by 8 bases and J by 7 bases, with 11 bases left in between. This CDR3 comprises 11 residues. The germline gives CDR1 MGHDK, CDR2 SYGVNS. The CDR3 DNA reads as TGTGCCAGCTCTACCTCGCGGACCCAGTACTTC. Translated: CASSTSRTQYF.

The chain has TRBV28 and TRBJ2-7; 12 bases line up with TRBD1. V lost 8 bases and J lost 7; bases outside the gene matches: 9. Germline V CDR1 and CDR2: MDHEN, SYDVKM. The CDR3 runs to 14 residues. Here the CDR3 DNA reads TGTGCCAGCGGCCGCCGGGACAGGGGGCAGGAGCAGTACTTC. Residues: CASGRRDRGQEQYF.

The rearrangement joins TRBV13 to TRBJ1-1; no clear D gene. V lost 10 bases to trimming and J lost 1 base, with 19 bases between them. The CDR3 is 15 amino acids. In germline, CDR1 is PRHDT, CDR2 FYEKMQ (reference sequence). The CDR3 region is CATEMGWEQNTEAFF. CDR3 nucleotides: TGTGCCACCGAAATGGGCTGGGAGCAGAACACTGAAGCTTTCTTT.

The rearrangement links TRBV6-1 to TRBJ1-1, with D possibly being TRBD1 (6 bases). Per the germline V gene, CDR1 is MNHNS and CDR2 is SASEGT. The length of the CDR3 is 15 residues. V lost 3 bases and J lost 3, with 14 bases in between. The CDR3 nucleotides read TGTGCCAGCAGTGACCCAGGGGTTGTGGACACTGAAGCTTTCTTT. Its translation is CASSDPGVVDTEAFF.

The CDR3 DNA reads TGTGCCAGCTCACCAGGGGACAGGGGAGCCAACTATGGCTACACCTTC. Its translation is CASSPGDRGANYGYTF. The chain employs TRBV18 and TRBJ1-2; 10 bases match TRBD1. This CDR3 contains 16 residues. Trimming cost V 2 bases and J 2 bases; bases outside gene matches: 5. CDR1 KGHSH and CDR2 LQKENI come from the germline V gene.

This clone is categorized as large (0.1 to 1%). V is TRBV7-9 and J is TRBJ1-6, with 8 bases identical to TRBD1. After removal of 5 bases from V and 9 bases from J, the junction contained 15 bases not matched to a gene. This CDR3 region has 17 residues. The germline CDR1 and CDR2 sequences are SEHNR and FQNEAQ (reference sequence). The CDR3 DNA follows: TGTGCCAGCAGCGACCACGACAGGGGCGGTTCGAGTTCACCCCTCCACTTT. Its protein is CASSDHDRGGSSSPLHF.

The J gene is TRBJ2-5, the V gene TRBV5-1, with D tentatively TRBD1 (6 bases). This CDR3 is built from 14 residues. Trimming shortened V by 4 bases and J by 9 bases, and 19 bases separated the two germline ends. CDR1 and CDR2 from the germline V gene are SGHRS and YFSETQ. Here the CDR3 DNA reads TGCGCCAGCAGCCAAGGACAGACCCAAGGGTCCCAGTACTTC. This gives the protein CASSQGQTQGSQYF. The entire variable domain, with the rest obtained from reference TRBV5-1 and TRBJ2-5, is as follows: KAGVTQTPRYLIKTRGQQVTLSCSPISGHRSVSWYQQTPGQGLQFLFEYFSETQRNKGNFPGRFSGRQFSNSRSEMNVSTLELGDSALYLCASSQGQTQGSQYFGPGTRLLVL.

The chain uses TRBV9 and TRBJ1-5, with D hard to call. Germline loops: CDR1 SGDLS, CDR2 YYNGEE. This CDR3 has 13 residues. The V end lost 0 bases, the J end lost 7 bases, and 8 bases lay between the germline ends. DNA for the CDR3: TGTGCCAGCAGCGTAGGGGAGGGCCAGCCCCAGCATTTT. Its translation is CASSVGEGQPQHF.

This clone has just a few counts. The chain couples TRBV24-1 to TRBJ1-5, with 10 bases aligning to TRBD1. This CDR3 comprises 15 residues. V shed 7 bases, J shed 7 bases, and the junction held 9 bases outside the gene matches. CDR1 and CDR2 (germline): KGHDR, SFDVKD. CDR3 nucleotides: TGTGCCACCAGGTCGGGGACAGGGGATGTGCAGCCCCAGCATTTT. As protein: CATRSGTGDVQPQHF.

The V and J genes are TRBV28 and TRBJ2-7, with TRBD2 as a possible D gene (7 bases). The germline V gene has CDR1 MDHEN and CDR2 SYDVKM. This CDR3 region has 14 residues. V gave up 5 bases and J gave up 2 bases, with 13 bases separating them. CDR3 region: CASSLGGGPYEQYF. CDR3 DNA: TGTGCCAGCAGTCTGGGCGGGGGCCCCTACGAGCAGTACTTC.